Below, 8 T cell receptor beta chains from the same sample are listed, as sequenced in a study of human T cells and chemical hapten exposure. As to time point: patch test 3, about 24 weeks after DPC sensitization. Treatment indicated: therapeutic diphenylcyclopropenone sensitization with weekly scalp DPC. In TCRdb, the RACE reads were re-called with MiXCR into one record per CDR3 protein. Of some 79,000 distinct CDR3 sequences detected, 10% to 12% appear once; the ten largest clones hold about 4%. This material consisted of whole blood, taken in connection with sensitization to the hapten diphenylcyclopropenone (DPC). The source of these receptors is a woman between 50 and 59 years old with alopecia areata. Some clones in this sample may be carry-over from other donors' samples.

In its sample, this clonotype was seen many times. The rearrangement links TRBV9 to TRBJ2-7, with D possibly TRBD2 on 5 matching bases. The CDR3 has 16 residues. Trimming shortened V by 3 bases and J by 1 base, and 17 bases separated the two germline ends. Germline V gives CDR1 SGDLS, CDR2 YYNGEE. The CDR3 protein is CASSARRGHLSYEQYF. Here the CDR3 DNA reads TGTGCCAGCAGCGCCCGAAGAGGGCACCTATCCTACGAGCAGTACTTC. The entire variable domain, with the rest obtained from reference TRBV9 and TRBJ2-7, is as follows: DSGVTQTPKHLITATGQRVTLRCSPRSGDLSVYWYQQSLDQGLQFLIQYYNGEERAKGNILERFSAQQFPDLHSELNLSSLELGDSALYFCASSARRGHLSYEQYFGPGTRLTVT.

This clonotype was detected a few times. This rearrangement joins TRBV20-1 to TRBJ2-1, with TRBD2 matching 8 bases. Germline V CDR1 and CDR2: DFQATT, SNEGSKA (reference sequence). The length of the CDR3 is 15 residues. The V gene end was trimmed by 0 bases and the J gene end by 7 bases; junction bases not matched to a gene: 8. CDR3 residues: CSARDLRLAPNEQFF. DNA of the CDR3: TGCAGTGCTAGAGATCTACGACTAGCGCCTAATGAGCAGTTCTTC.

In its sample, this clonotype was seen many times. The chain is built from TRBV4-2 and TRBJ2-2, with D possibly being TRBD1 (5 bases). Germline CDR1 is LGHNA and CDR2 is YNFKEQ. The CDR3 length is 16 residues. Trimming removed 1 base at V and 5 bases at J, with 14 bases between. As DNA, the CDR3 is TGTGCCAGCAGCCAAGCAAGGGGCACGTCGACCGGGGAGCTGTTTTTT. This encodes CASSQARGTSTGELFF.

The chain uses TRBV5-4 and TRBJ2-5; D not resolved. From germline, CDR1 is SGHNT and CDR2 YYREEE (reference sequence). CDR3 size: 13 residues. Deletions cut 2 bases from V and 2 bases from J, with 7 bases between. CDR3 sequence (DNA): TGTGCCAGCAGCTTACGGCATCAAGAGACCCAGTACTTC. This encodes CASSLRHQETQYF.

This clonotype was observed many times. The V call is TRBV12-3 or TRBV12-4, the J call TRBJ2-5; TRBD2 matches 12 bases. V gave up 3 bases and J gave up 1 base; unmatched junction bases: 3. The CDR3 is 16 residues long. The CDR3 here is CASSLSSGGGQETQYF. Written as DNA, the CDR3 is TGTGCCAGCAGTTTGTCTAGCGGGGGGGGCCAAGAGACCCAGTACTTC.

This chain joins TRBV6-2 or TRBV6-3 and TRBJ2-7; D not resolved. The germline V and J ends were trimmed by 6 bases and 3 bases, with 9 bases remaining between them. The CDR3 is made up of 12 amino acids. Germline-derived CDR1 and CDR2 are MNHEY and SVGEGT. As DNA, the CDR3 is TGTGCCAGCAGCCGCGAACTCTACGAGCAGTACTTC. This sequence encodes CASSRELYEQYF.

The chain employs TRBV20-1 and TRBJ2-7; 9 bases agree with TRBD2. Germline-derived CDR1 and CDR2 are DFQATT and SNEGSKA (reference sequence). The trim removed 4 bases at V and 5 bases at J, leaving 3 bases unmatched. There are 12 residues in the CDR3. The CDR3 coding sequence is TGCAGTGCTACACTAGCGGGCGACGAGCAGTACTTC. Encoded protein: CSATLAGDEQYF.

The chain is built from TRBV5-1 and TRBJ2-5; TRBD1 matches 9 bases. J was trimmed by 6 bases and V by 4 bases; bases with no gene match: 7. CDR1 SGHRS and CDR2 YFSETQ come from the germline V gene. This CDR3 has 14 residues. In nucleotides, the CDR3 is TGCGCCAGCAGCGGGGACAGGGAACCAAAGACCCAGTACTTC. Its translation: CASSGDREPKTQYF.